The entry below gives a single T cell receptor (beta chain) sequence along with its context. This entry comes from a study of blood T cell repertoires in COVID-19. About the research overall: Acute and convalescent COVID-19 specimens originated in the United States, Italy and Spain. T cells, B-cell-depleted T cells, or PBMCs supplied cDNA or gDNA.

In the source study's methods: Reference gene primer amplification gave nucleated cell count estimates. The assay was immunoSEQ multiplex PCR, and TCRdb's table has in-frame clones only and misses some. That table is the source of V, J and clone size, and D and trimming were worked out from the DNA. The sample has about 260,000 clones, more than 85% seen once. Recruited during active infection, patients (from Seattle) were subsequently followed longitudinally. The CDR3 runs 14 residues. Unmatched junction bases numbered 7, after V lost 5 bases and J lost 5 bases. Germline assignment: CDR1 LGHDT and CDR2 YNNKEL (reference sequence).

V usage is TRBV3-1 (or the pseudogene TRBV3-2) and J usage is TRBJ1-1; 8 positions match TRBD1. The sample was peripheral blood. The source of this sequence is a woman aged 55-69 years with COVID-19, enrolled during active disease. CDR3 coding DNA: TGTGCCAGCAGCGCACGGACAGGGAAGACTGAAGCTTTCTTT. This sequence encodes CASSARTGKTEAFF.